The source of this T cell receptor (beta chain) is a study of cytomegalovirus exposure and HLA in healthy donors. Whole-study findings and limits: A later analysis linked a missense DCLRE1C variant to TCR beta V- and J-gene trimming.

Use of 60 Vbeta and 13 Jbeta primers characterized the PCR. Per the authors' pipeline: Tens of millions of unique TCR beta chains, roughly 11 million shared, were counted in a later analysis. TCRdb's table, derived via immunoSEQ multiplex PCR, lists solely in-frame clones and lacks some. V, J and clone size were drawn from that table, and D and trimming were deduced from the DNA. In the table there are about 100,000 clones, roughly four fifths of which are singletons. The germline V gene has CDR1 LGHNA and CDR2 YNFKEQ. V gave up 1 base and J gave up 6 bases, with 12 bases separating them. The CDR3 spans 14 residues. As concerns this clone: Its antigen is unidentified.

Healthy individuals who donated bone marrow served as the donors. Material for sequencing was PBMCs. The TCR sequence derives from a man aged 45 to 65 in good health and CMV-seronegative. V is TRBV4-2 and J is TRBJ1-2; D is perhaps TRBD1 (6 bases). CDR3 residues: CASSQAGVGDGYTF. CDR3 coding DNA: TGTGCCAGCAGCCAAGCAGGGGTGGGAGATGGCTACACCTTC.